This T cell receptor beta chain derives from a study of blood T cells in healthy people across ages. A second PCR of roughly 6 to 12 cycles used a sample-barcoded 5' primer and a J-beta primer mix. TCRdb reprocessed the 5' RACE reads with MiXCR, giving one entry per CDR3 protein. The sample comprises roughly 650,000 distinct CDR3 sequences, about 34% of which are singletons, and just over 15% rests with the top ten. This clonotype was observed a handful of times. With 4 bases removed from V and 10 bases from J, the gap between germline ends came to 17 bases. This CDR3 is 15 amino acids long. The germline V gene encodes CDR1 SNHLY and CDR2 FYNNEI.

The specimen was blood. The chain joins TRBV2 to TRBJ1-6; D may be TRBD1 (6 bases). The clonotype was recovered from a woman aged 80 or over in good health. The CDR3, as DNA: TGTGCCAGCAGTGGGTTCAGGGGAGGGTCCTCACCCCTCCACTTT. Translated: CASSGFRGGSSPLHF.